This TCR beta chain emerged from a study of graft-versus-host responses after intestinal transplantation. Background on the study: Recipients obtained multivisceral, liver-intestinal, or isolated intestinal transplants. Each recipient received anti-thymocyte globulin induction, then tacrolimus and steroids for around 3 years.

Clones were read by immunoSEQ multiplex PCR, and TCRdb kept only the in-frame ones, dropping some. This table holds some 13,000 clones, roughly 81% found once. Broader study findings: The presence of high graft-versus-host to host-versus-graft clonal ratios in allografts characterized patients with graft-donor T cell macrochimerism. Researchers found peak circulating GvH clone levels linked to early post-transplant HvG declines.

Processing was applied to graft tissue in order to liberate intraepithelial and lamina propria lymphocytes. This clone was counted between two and nine times. Its antigen is not identified. The V and J ends lost 1 base and 2 bases respectively, with 12 bases between them. Germline V lookup: CDR1 MGHRA, CDR2 YSYEKL. The CDR3 extends over 15 amino acids. This clonotype originated in a human patient who received an intestinal transplant, so some T cells may come from the graft donor. The chain carries TRBV4-1 and TRBJ2-7; tentative D call: TRBD2 (5 bases). The source material was ileum tissue, sampled 16 days after intestinal transplant. The CDR3 region has the DNA TGCGCCAGCAGCCAAGTATATAGCGTTACCTACGAGCAGTACTTC. This sequence encodes CASSQVYSVTYEQYF.